This section outlines one TCR beta chain sequence together with its context. Germline values: CDR1 SGHNT, CDR2 YYREEE (reference sequence). The CDR3 has 17 residues. Between the trimmed V and J ends, which lost 2 bases and 6 bases, there was a span of 22 bases. The entry originates in a study of beta chain features in type 1 diabetes. Study-wide context: Across every sample, 100 million to 130 million sorted cells were examined in total.

Stem cell-like memory, regulatory, central memory and naive CD4+ cells were sorted via CD45RO/CCR7/CD25/CD127/CD95/CD27. Investigators reverse transcribed all isolated RNA, so they sequenced expressed TCRB transcripts. Some clones are missing from TCRdb's copy, which holds only in-frame ones; the method was immunoSEQ multiplex PCR. The sample gives approximately 150,000 clones, more than 9% of which show up once; under 1.5% is in the top ten. The sample consisted of naive CD4+ T cells from blood. The sequence derives from a man younger than 35 in good health. The chain joins TRBV5-4 to TRBJ2-3, with a possible D match to TRBD1 (6 bases). The CDR3 reads CASSFRGGTRALDTQYF. CDR3 DNA: TGTGCCAGCAGCTTTCGAGGGGGTACACGGGCACTGGATACGCAGTATTTT.